Shown below are 25 T cell receptor beta chains from a single sample sequenced in a study. TCRdb used MiXCR to reprocess the 5' RACE reads, holding one entry per CDR3 protein. Among about 6,200 distinct CDR3 sequences listed, 55% to 60% were seen once. The specimen was tumor-infiltrating memory CD4+ T cells sorted from the breast tumor. This sample's subset: memory CD4+ T cells, CD4+CD45RO+CD25-. The origin of the receptors is a female donor with breast cancer.

This clonotype appeared a few times. J is TRBJ1-2 and V is TRBV6-5, with 8 bases matching TRBD1. Germline-derived CDR1 and CDR2 are MNHEY and SVGAGI. This CDR3 is 13 amino acids long. V lost 5 bases and J lost 7; bases outside the gene matches: 6. This CDR3 is CASSLDRVSGYTF. CDR3 bases: TGTGCCAGCAGTCTGGACAGGGTTAGTGGCTACACCTTC.

With regard to this clonotype: At one end, the junction sequence differs from germline, possibly due to a read error. This chain uses TRBV5-1 with TRBJ2-5; D call uncertain. CDR1 and CDR2 from the germline V gene are SGHRS and YFSETQ. The CDR3 totals 11 residues. In DNA, the CDR3 is TGTGCCAGCAGCTTTGGGGAGACCCAGTACTTC. Residues: CASSFGETQYF.

In its sample, this clonotype was seen a few times. This chain uses TRBV5-1 with TRBJ1-1; D is unresolved. Per the germline V gene, CDR1 is SGHRS and CDR2 is YFSETQ. The CDR3 runs 16 residues. The germline V and J ends were trimmed by 3 bases and 1 base, with 16 bases remaining between them. CDR3 region: CASSSTVNTENTEAFF. CDR3 in DNA: TGCGCCAGCAGCTCAACCGTGAACACAGAGAACACTGAAGCTTTCTTT. The full variable domain, its missing parts supplied by reference TRBV5-1 and TRBJ1-1, is KAGVTQTPRYLIKTRGQQVTLSCSPISGHRSVSWYQQTPGQGLQFLFEYFSETQRNKGNFPGRFSGRQFSNSRSEMNVSTLELGDSALYLCASSSTVNTENTEAFFGQGTRLTVV.

This sequence joins TRBV7-9 and TRBJ1-1; possible D gene TRBD1, 6 bases. Looked up from germline, CDR1 is SEHNR and CDR2 is FQNEAQ (reference sequence). The CDR3 totals 13 residues. The V end was cut by 5 bases, the J end by 4 bases, with 11 bases between. Here the CDR3 reads CASSLRGLTEAFF. CDR3 bases: TGTGCCAGCAGCCTTCGGGGGCTCACTGAAGCTTTCTTT.

About this clonotype: Because it lacks the conserved phenylalanine or tryptophan at the end, this CDR3 is likely a read error. The chain has TRBV5-5 and TRBJ1-2; 9 bases agree with TRBD1. V lost 4 bases, J lost 8 bases, and 6 bases stayed unmatched. The length of the CDR3 is 13 residues. CDR1 is SGHKS, CDR2 YYEKEE, per germline (reference sequence). The CDR3 spells CASSTGTGSGYTS. The CDR3 DNA sequence: TGTGCCAGCAGCACCGGGACAGGGAGCGGCTACACCTCC.

The V gene is TRBV20-1, the J gene TRBJ2-1, with D possibly being TRBD1 or TRBD2 (6 bases each). The CDR3 covers 15 residues. V was pared by 5 bases and J by 2 bases, with 16 bases between. Germline CDR1 reads DFQATT; CDR2 reads SNEGSKA (reference sequence). DNA of the CDR3: TGCAGTGCTGGAATGGCCGGGGGCGCCTACAATGAGCAGTTCTTC. It specifies CSAGMAGGAYNEQFF.

This chain joins TRBV11-2 and TRBJ2-7, with D perhaps assigned TRBD1 or TRBD2 (5 bases each). The length of the CDR3 is 15 residues. Germline V gives CDR1 SGHAT, CDR2 FQNNGV. V lost 6 bases to trimming and J lost 3 bases, with 18 bases between them. This CDR3 is CASSRIRVAGYEQYF. The DNA of the CDR3 is TGTGCCAGCAGTAGGATCAGGGTCGCGGGCTACGAGCAGTACTTC.

CDR3 sequence: CATSAGGADPTDTQYF. CDR3 sequence (DNA): TGTGCCACCAGTGCCGGCGGAGCGGATCCGACAGATACGCAGTATTTT. The gene calls are TRBV24-1 and TRBJ2-3, with a tentative D call TRBD2 (5 bases). Germline V lookup: CDR1 KGHDR, CDR2 SFDVKD. The CDR3 spans 16 residues. V dropped 5 bases and J dropped 3 bases, with 17 bases sitting between them.

V is TRBV20-1 and J is TRBJ1-1; no clear D. Germline V lookup: CDR1 DFQATT, CDR2 SNEGSKA (reference sequence). V was clipped by 3 bases and J by 2 bases, with 13 bases between them. The CDR3 covers 14 residues. Here the CDR3 DNA reads TGCAGTGCTAGCCCCATGACTGCTAACACTGAAGCTTTCTTT. Translation: CSASPMTANTEAFF.

This sequence joins TRBV5-1 and TRBJ2-5; D unresolved. Between the trimmed V and J ends, which lost 2 bases and 0 bases, there was a span of 8 bases. CDR1 is SGHRS, CDR2 YFSETQ, per germline. The CDR3 totals 14 residues. DNA of the CDR3: TGCGCCAGCAGCTTAGGAATCTACCAAGAGACCCAGTACTTC. Translating it yields CASSLGIYQETQYF.

The chain couples TRBV7-2 to TRBJ2-7; 8 nucleotides match TRBD2. This CDR3 contains 15 residues. The trim removed 4 bases at V and 1 base at J, leaving 6 bases unmatched. The germline V gene encodes CDR1 SGHTA and CDR2 FQGNSA. The CDR3 coding sequence is TGTGCCAGCAGCTCCCAAGCGGGGGCGTCCTACGAGCAGTACTTC. It specifies CASSSQAGASYEQYF.

This clonotype is large (0.1 to 1%). The chain couples TRBV7-2 to TRBJ1-2, with a possible D match to TRBD1 (5 bases). CDR3 length: 13 amino acids. Germline CDR1 SGHTA, CDR2 FQGNSA. The germline V and J ends were trimmed by 5 bases and 4 bases, with 11 bases remaining between them. Here the CDR3 reads CASSTDTSYGYTF. The DNA of the CDR3 is TGTGCCAGCAGCACGGACACATCCTATGGCTACACCTTC.

CDR3 loop: CASSFWGAEGAKNIQYF. In DNA form, the CDR3 reads TGCGCCAGCAGCTTCTGGGGGGCTGAGGGAGCCAAAAACATTCAGTACTTC. The chain is built from TRBV5-1 and TRBJ2-4; TRBD1 or TRBD2 may be the D gene (6 bases each). The V and J ends lost 2 bases and 0 bases respectively, with 15 bases between them. Germline V gene data show CDR1 as SGHRS and CDR2 as YFSETQ. This CDR3 contains 17 residues.

The V call is TRBV5-1, the J call TRBJ2-1; 12 nucleotides line up with TRBD1. Trimming at V came to 4 bases and at J to 9 bases, leaving 5 bases not matched to a gene. Per the germline V gene, CDR1 is SGHRS and CDR2 is YFSETQ. CDR3 length equals 14 residues. The chain's CDR3 is CASSEGQGAGEQFF. CDR3 in DNA: TGCGCCAGCAGCGAGGGACAGGGGGCTGGTGAGCAGTTCTTC.

This clonotype was seen just once. One end of the junction is discordant with germline, which a read error may explain. V gene TRBV5-1 combines with J gene TRBJ2-7; D is unclear. CDR3 size: 14 residues. In germline, CDR1 is SGHRS, CDR2 YFSETQ. The CDR3 DNA sequence: TGCGCCAGCAGCTTTGGTCAGATAACCTACGGGCAGTACTTC. Amino acid sequence: CASSFGQITYGQYF.

The chain is built from TRBV2 and TRBJ1-5; no clear D. The V gene's germline CDR1 is SNHLY and CDR2 FYNNEI. V dropped 6 bases and J dropped 0 bases, with 9 bases sitting between them. This CDR3 spans 14 amino acids. DNA of the CDR3: TGTGCCAGCAGAGTGGTAGATAGCAATCAGCCCCAGCATTTT. Protein product: CASRVVDSNQPQHF.

The chain joins TRBV20-1 to TRBJ1-3; 8 bases map to TRBD1. The length of the CDR3 is 16 residues. The germline V gene encodes CDR1 DFQATT and CDR2 SNEGSKA (reference sequence). The V segment lost 6 bases and the J segment 4 bases; nucleotides outside the gene matches: 14. The DNA for the CDR3 is TGCAGTGCCCATGTTATCGGACAGGGAACAGGAAACACCATATATTTT. Protein sequence: CSAHVIGQGTGNTIYF.

The rearrangement links TRBV5-1 to TRBJ2-6; D is unclear. CDR3 size: 16 residues. CDR1 and CDR2 from the germline V gene are SGHRS and YFSETQ. Trimming left V 3 bases short and J 0 bases short, with 10 bases between. The CDR3 is CASSYGLLSGANVLTF. CDR3 nucleotide sequence: TGCGCCAGCAGCTATGGGCTCCTCTCTGGGGCCAACGTCCTGACTTTC.

The rearrangement joins TRBV20-1 to TRBJ2-7; 9 nucleotides line up with TRBD2. V shed 2 bases, J shed 0 bases, and the junction held 5 bases outside the gene matches. The CDR3 contains 15 residues. The germline V gene encodes CDR1 DFQATT and CDR2 SNEGSKA (reference sequence). CDR3 sequence: CSARFIAGVSYEQYF. For the CDR3, the DNA is TGCAGTGCTAGATTTATAGCGGGAGTCTCCTACGAGCAGTACTTC.

This clonotype was found a few times. The chain combines TRBV4-1 with TRBJ1-1; the D is unclear. In germline, CDR1 is MGHRA, CDR2 YSYEKL. Deletions cut 0 bases from V and 0 bases from J, with 8 bases between. This CDR3 is built from 15 residues. CDR3 coding DNA: TGCGCCAGCAGCCAAGAAGGTGCCATGAACACTGAAGCTTTCTTT. Protein: CASSQEGAMNTEAFF.

This clonotype was found once. The rearrangement links TRBV12-3 or TRBV12-4 to TRBJ2-7; possibly TRBD2 for D (6 bases). This CDR3 is built from 15 residues. V was cut by 3 bases and J by 0 bases, with 12 bases left in between. The CDR3 DNA reads as TGTGCCAGCAGTTTGACGGCGGGGAGCTCCTACGAGCAGTACTTC. Residues: CASSLTAGSSYEQYF.

The chain is built from TRBV5-1 and TRBJ1-1; D not resolved. The V and J ends lost 1 base and 5 bases respectively, with 12 bases between them. From germline, CDR1 is SGHRS and CDR2 YFSETQ. This CDR3 comprises 14 residues. This CDR3 is CASSLYGVGTEAFF. The DNA for the CDR3 is TGCGCCAGCAGCTTGTACGGGGTTGGGACTGAAGCTTTCTTT.

J is TRBJ2-7 and V is TRBV6-6, with D possibly TRBD1 on 5 matching bases. This CDR3 comprises 13 residues. The germline V gene encodes CDR1 MNHNY and CDR2 SVGAGI (reference sequence). V was shortened by 2 bases and J by 4 bases, with 9 bases between the two germline ends. CDR3 coding DNA: TGTGCCAGCAGTTACGCTCAGGGTTACGAGCAGTACTTC. This encodes CASSYAQGYEQYF.

The gene calls are TRBV20-1 and TRBJ1-1; maybe TRBD1 (5 bases). Trimming removed 2 bases at V and 4 bases at J, with 8 bases between. Germline V lookup: CDR1 DFQATT, CDR2 SNEGSKA (reference sequence). This CDR3 is 12 amino acids long. The CDR3 region has the DNA TGCAGTGCTAGACTGGACACCACTGAAGCTTTCTTT. Protein: CSARLDTTEAFF.

This clonotype was seen more than once but under ten times. This chain links TRBV10-3 with TRBJ1-5; 7 bases fit TRBD1. Germline CDR1 reads ENHRY; CDR2 reads SYGVKD. V lost 4 bases to trimming and J lost 4 bases; unmatched junction nucleotides: 4. The CDR3 has 14 residues. The chain's CDR3 is CAISVQGDNQPQHF. The CDR3 DNA reads as TGTGCCATCAGTGTCCAGGGGGATAATCAGCCCCAGCATTTT.